This TCR beta chain was identified in a study of naive and memory T cell subsets. Overall study results and limits: From naive to CM, EM and EMRA, diversity decreased and Gini increased.

V lost 5 bases and J lost 6; bases outside the gene matches: 10. The CDR3 consists of 15 residues. Germline CDR1 MDHEN, CDR2 SYDVKM. This clonotype has ten or more counts. Its specificity is not known. Both TRBC1 and TRBC2 were covered by a beta constant-region primer of two equimolar oligonucleotides. Ligation attached a single-stranded oligonucleotide with a 12-nucleotide UMI and the SP2 primer to the cDNA 3' end. The ligated cDNA underwent four PCR rounds using SP2 and nested alpha and beta constant-region primers. MiXCR was run by TCRdb on the UMI-ligation and nested PCR reads, yielding one entry per CDR3 protein. This repertoire shows around 90,000 distinct CDR3 sequences, roughly 7.3% found once; its top ten account for around 1.7%. Cells stained for CD3, CD4, CD8, CD45RA and CD27 were sorted into four subsets.

The receptor was isolated from a human donor in good health. This chain uses TRBV28 with TRBJ1-5; 7 nucleotides line up with TRBD1. The sequencing input was central memory CD4+ T cells from blood. Written as DNA, the CDR3 is TGTGCCAGCAGTCCACGACAGGGCGGTGGTCAGCCCCAGCATTTT. Translation gives CASSPRQGGGQPQHF.